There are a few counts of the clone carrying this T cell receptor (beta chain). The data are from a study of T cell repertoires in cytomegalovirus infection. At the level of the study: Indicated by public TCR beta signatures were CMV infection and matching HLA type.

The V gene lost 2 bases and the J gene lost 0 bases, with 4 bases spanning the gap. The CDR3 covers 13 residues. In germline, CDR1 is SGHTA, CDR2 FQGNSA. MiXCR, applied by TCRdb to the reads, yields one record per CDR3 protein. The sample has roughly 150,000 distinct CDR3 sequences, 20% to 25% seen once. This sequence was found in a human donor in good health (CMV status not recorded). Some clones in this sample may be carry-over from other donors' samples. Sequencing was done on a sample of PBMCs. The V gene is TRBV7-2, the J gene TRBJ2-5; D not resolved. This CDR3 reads CASSLNNQETQYF. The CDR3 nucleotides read TGTGCCAGCAGCTTAAACAACCAAGAGACCCAGTACTTC.